These 17 T cell receptor beta chains share one sample of origin, sequenced in a study of breast tumors, draining lymph nodes, adjacent tissues. Samples came from axillary lymph nodes draining the breast cancer. Using its own MiXCR run on the multiplex PCR reads, TCRdb lists one record per CDR3 protein. The repertoire holds about 230,000 distinct CDR3 sequences, with around 32% as singletons. Material: axillary lymph node tissue. The receptors stem from a female donor with breast cancer. Some clones in this sample may be carry-over from other donors' samples.

This clonotype was counted only a few times. One base away lies a much larger clone, so this may be a sequencing read error. The chain joins TRBV11-3 to TRBJ1-2; weak D call: TRBD1 (6 bases). The CDR3 consists of 15 residues. Per the germline V gene, CDR1 is SGHNT and CDR2 is YENEEA. Trimming removed 5 bases from V and 4 bases from J, with 17 bases in between. The CDR3 nucleotides are TGTGCCAGCAGCCGCGTACAGGGAGCCGCCTATGGCTACACCTTC. It translates to CASSRVQGAAYGYTF.

Ten or more counts support this clonotype. At one end, the junction sequence differs from germline, possibly due to a read error. The chain is built from TRBV14 and TRBJ2-7, with 7 bases fitting TRBD2. This CDR3 region has 13 residues. Germline V gene data show CDR1 as SGHDN and CDR2 as FVKESK. In DNA form, the CDR3 reads TGTGCCAGCAGCCAAGCTAGGGCGGGAGTGCTGGACTTC. This translates into CASSQARAGVLDF.

The chain uses TRBV25-1 and TRBJ1-2; 7 bases align to TRBD1. Germline lookup yields CDR1 MGHDK and CDR2 SYGVNS. There are 12 residues in the CDR3. Trimming removed 8 bases from V and 4 bases from J; junction bases left unmatched: 4. The CDR3 is CASAGTVYGYTF. DNA of the CDR3: TGTGCCAGCGCCGGGACAGTCTATGGCTACACCTTC.

This clonotype was picked up many times. The chain employs TRBV5-5 and TRBJ2-7; weak D call: TRBD2 (6 bases). Per germline, CDR1 SGHKS and CDR2 YYEKEE (reference sequence). The CDR3 is 16 residues long. The germline V and J ends were trimmed by 1 base and 7 bases, with 21 bases remaining between them. The CDR3 bases are TGTGCCAGCAGCTTGATTATGGGCGGAGGGGTACAAGAGCAGTACTTC. Protein: CASSLIMGGGVQEQYF.

This clonotype was counted many times. The rearrangement uses TRBV24-1 and TRBJ2-5; TRBD2 is a possible D gene (5 bases). This CDR3 is built from 15 residues. In germline, CDR1 is KGHDR, CDR2 SFDVKD. The germline V and J ends were trimmed by 0 bases and 0 bases, with 7 bases remaining between them. CDR3 sequence reads: CATSDLDGDQETQYF. The CDR3 DNA follows: TGTGCCACCAGTGATTTGGACGGGGACCAAGAGACCCAGTACTTC.

This clonotype was recorded a few times. This may stem from a read error, because a much larger clone lies one nucleotide away. The chain uses TRBV6-6 and TRBJ2-7; tentatively, D is TRBD1 or TRBD2 (5 bases each). The CDR3 consists of 15 residues. Germline V gives CDR1 MNHNY, CDR2 SVGAGI (reference sequence). The CDR3 coding sequence is TGTGCCAGCAGTTACGGGGGTAGTTTGAGCAACGAGCGGTACTTC. Translated, it gives CASSYGGSLSNERYF.

The V call is TRBV29-1, the J call TRBJ2-7; 10 bases agree with TRBD1. V gave up 8 bases and J gave up 2 bases; unmatched junction bases: 6. The CDR3 extends over 13 amino acids. Per germline, CDR1 SQVTM and CDR2 ANQGSEA. The CDR3 here is CSSTGQGAYEQYF. The CDR3 bases are TGCAGCAGCACCGGACAGGGGGCCTACGAGCAGTACTTC.

This clonotype was observed a few times. A much larger clonotype is one base distant, so this may be a read error. The chain joins TRBV14 to TRBJ2-5, with D possibly TRBD2 on 5 matching bases. The CDR3 consists of 15 residues. CDR1 is SGHDN and CDR2 is FVKESK in the germline V gene. CDR3 sequence: CASSQSWGTGKTPYF. The CDR3 nucleotides are TGTGCCAGCAGCCAATCCTGGGGAACGGGAAAGACCCCGTACTTC.

With regard to this clonotype: A much larger clone sits a single nucleotide away, making a read error possible. The V and J genes are TRBV7-9 and TRBJ2-6; the D call may be TRBD1 or TRBD2 (6 bases each). The germline V gene encodes CDR1 SEHNR and CDR2 FQNEAQ (reference sequence). The CDR3 spans 15 residues. CDR3 bases: TGTGCCAGCAGCGTACAGGGAGGTGGGGCCAACGTCCTGCCTTTC. Translating gives CASSVQGGGANVLPF.

As for this clonotype: This clone may be a read error of a much larger clone one base away. CDR3 nucleotides: TGTGCCGGCACCCCCTCCGGGACAGGGAGGGGTGGCTACACCTTC. Protein: CAGTPSGTGRGGYTF. The chain joins TRBV27 to TRBJ1-2, with 9 bases fitting TRBD1. V was clipped by 11 bases and J by 7 bases; unmatched bases: 17. Germline CDR1 is MNHEY and CDR2 is SMNVEV (reference sequence). CDR3 size: 15 residues.

This clonotype came up many times. This chain joins TRBV7-2 and TRBJ1-5; D possibly corresponds to TRBD1 (6 bases). Germline V gene lookup returns CDR1 SGHTA and CDR2 FQGNSA. V lost 4 bases and J lost 5, with 15 bases in between. The CDR3 is 15 residues long. The CDR3 loop is CASSSRQADHQPQHF. The CDR3 DNA follows: TGTGCCAGCAGCTCCCGACAGGCGGACCATCAGCCCCAGCATTTT. The variable domain in full, with the rest retrieved from reference TRBV7-2 and TRBJ1-5, is GAGVSQSPSNKVTEKGKDVELRCDPISGHTALYWYRQSLGQGLEFLIYFQGNSAPDKSGLPSDRFSAERTGGSVSTLTIQRTQQEDSAVYLCASSSRQADHQPQHFGDGTRLSIL.

In the case of this clonotype: It may be a read error: a sequence one base away is much more abundant. The V call is TRBV3-1, the J call TRBJ2-1; weak D call: TRBD1 (5 bases). Germline-derived CDR1 and CDR2 are LGHDT and YNNKEL (reference sequence). This CDR3 has 15 amino acids. The CDR3 bases are TGTGCCGGCAGCCAAGGGGTAACACCCTACAATGAGCAGTTCTTC. Protein sequence: CAGSQGVTPYNEQFF.

This clonotype was seen many times. The chain recombines TRBV5-1 with TRBJ2-1; the D gene is possibly TRBD2 (5 bases). Germline CDR1 SGHRS, CDR2 YFSETQ. The CDR3 is made up of 11 amino acids. Trimming took off 7 bases at V and 8 bases at J, with 10 bases between the two ends. CDR3 sequence (DNA): TGCGCCAGCGTACGGGGAGATGAGCAGTTCTTC. Its translation is CASVRGDEQFF. The full variable domain, completed using reference TRBV5-1 and TRBJ2-1, is KAGVTQTPRYLIKTRGQQVTLSCSPISGHRSVSWYQQTPGQGLQFLFEYFSETQRNKGNFPGRFSGRQFSNSRSEMNVSTLELGDSALYLCASVRGDEQFFGPGTRLTVL.

In the case of this clonotype: Since a much larger clone is just one base distant, this may be a read error. The gene calls are TRBV7-3 and TRBJ2-3; D may be TRBD2 (6 bases). CDR1 is SGHTA, CDR2 FQGTGA, per germline. The CDR3 extends over 17 amino acids. In DNA, the CDR3 is TGTGCCAGCAGCTTGTTGGGGGGTGTCACTAGCACAGATCCGCAGTATTTT. This translates into CASSLLGGVTSTDPQYF.

This clonotype was observed at least ten times. The genes are TRBV11-2 and TRBJ2-3; possibly TRBD1 for D (6 bases). CDR3 size: 16 residues. V dropped 5 bases and J dropped 4 bases, with 19 bases sitting between them. CDR1 SGHAT and CDR2 FQNNGV come from the germline V gene. The CDR3 loop is CASSTTTTGTADTQYF. CDR3 in DNA: TGTGCCAGCAGCACGACGACAACAGGGACGGCAGATACGCAGTATTTT.

This chain connects TRBV7-9 to TRBJ2-5; D possibly corresponds to TRBD2 (7 bases). Germline V gives CDR1 SEHNR, CDR2 FQNEAQ (reference sequence). Trimming pared 6 bases from V and 7 bases from J, leaving 15 bases between. The CDR3 contains 13 residues. In DNA, the CDR3 is TGTGCCAGCAGTCCGGGGGGCAAGGTGACCCAGTACTTC. This translates into CASSPGGKVTQYF. The whole variable domain, remainder taken from reference TRBV7-9 and TRBJ2-5, is DTGVSQNPRHKITKRGQNVTFRCDPISEHNRLYWYRQTLGQGPEFLTYFQNEAQLEKSRLLSDRFSAERPKGSFSTLEIQRTEQGDSAMYLCASSPGGKVTQYFGPGTRLLVL.

In this sample, this clonotype turned up many times. The chain uses TRBV7-2 and TRBJ1-2, with D possibly TRBD1 on 6 matching bases. Looked up from germline, CDR1 is SGHTA and CDR2 is FQGNSA. The CDR3 has 14 amino acids. The ends were cut back, 5 bases at V and 2 bases at J, with 12 bases in the middle. The CDR3 is CASSRQRGNYGYTF. CDR3 DNA sequence: TGTGCCAGCAGCAGACAGAGGGGGAACTATGGCTACACCTTC.